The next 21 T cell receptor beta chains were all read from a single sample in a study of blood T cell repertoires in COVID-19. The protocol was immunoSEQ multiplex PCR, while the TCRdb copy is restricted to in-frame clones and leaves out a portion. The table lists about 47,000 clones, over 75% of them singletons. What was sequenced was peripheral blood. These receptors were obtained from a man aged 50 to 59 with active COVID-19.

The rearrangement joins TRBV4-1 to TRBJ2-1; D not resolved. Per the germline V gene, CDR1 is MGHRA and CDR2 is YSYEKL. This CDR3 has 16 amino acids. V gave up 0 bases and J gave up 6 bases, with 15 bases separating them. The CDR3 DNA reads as TGCGCCAGCAGCCAAGAAACGGGTAAGGCATCCAATGAGCAGTTCTTC. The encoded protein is CASSQETGKASNEQFF.

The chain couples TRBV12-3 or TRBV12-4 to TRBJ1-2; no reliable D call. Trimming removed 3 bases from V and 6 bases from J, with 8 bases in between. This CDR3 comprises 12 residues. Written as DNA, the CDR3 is TGTGCCAGCAGTTTCATCGGGGATGGCTACACCTTC. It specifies CASSFIGDGYTF.

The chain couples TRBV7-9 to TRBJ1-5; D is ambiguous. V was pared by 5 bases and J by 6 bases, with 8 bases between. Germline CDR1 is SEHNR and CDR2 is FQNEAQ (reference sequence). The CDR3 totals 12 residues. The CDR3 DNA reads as TGTGCCAGCAGCCCGGGGAGTCAGCCCCAGCATTTT. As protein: CASSPGSQPQHF.

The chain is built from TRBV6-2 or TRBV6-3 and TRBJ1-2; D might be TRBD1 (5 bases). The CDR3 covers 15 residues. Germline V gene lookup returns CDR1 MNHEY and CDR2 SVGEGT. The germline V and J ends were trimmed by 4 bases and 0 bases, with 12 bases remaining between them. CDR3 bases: TGTGCCAGCAGTTCCCTCGCCAGGGCTAACTATGGCTACACCTTC. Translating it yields CASSSLARANYGYTF.

CDR3 region: CASTTPGYTQYF. The CDR3 coding sequence is TGTGCCAGCACCACCCCGGGTTATACGCAGTATTTT. This chain joins TRBV27 and TRBJ2-3; D is unresolved. This CDR3 has 12 residues. CDR1 MNHEY and CDR2 SMNVEV come from the germline V gene (reference sequence). The V and J ends lost 7 bases and 7 bases respectively, with 12 bases between them.

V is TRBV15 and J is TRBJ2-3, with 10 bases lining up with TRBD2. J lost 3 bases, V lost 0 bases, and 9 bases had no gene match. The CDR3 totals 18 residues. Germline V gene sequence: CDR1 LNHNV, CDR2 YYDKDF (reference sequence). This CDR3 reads CATSRDQGAGGTTDTQYF. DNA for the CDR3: TGTGCCACCAGCAGAGATCAGGGAGCGGGGGGGACTACAGATACGCAGTATTTT.

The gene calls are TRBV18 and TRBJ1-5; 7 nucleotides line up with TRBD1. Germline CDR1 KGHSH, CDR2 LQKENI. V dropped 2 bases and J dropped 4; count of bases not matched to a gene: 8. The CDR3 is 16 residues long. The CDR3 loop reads CASSPVGTEVNQPQHF. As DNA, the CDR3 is TGTGCCAGCTCACCAGTCGGGACAGAAGTTAATCAGCCCCAGCATTTT.

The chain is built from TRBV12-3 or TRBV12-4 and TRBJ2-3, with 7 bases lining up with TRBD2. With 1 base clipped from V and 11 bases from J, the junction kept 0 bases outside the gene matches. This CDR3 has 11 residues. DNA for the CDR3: TGTGCCAGCAGTTTAGGGACTAGGCAGTATTTT. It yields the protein CASSLGTRQYF.

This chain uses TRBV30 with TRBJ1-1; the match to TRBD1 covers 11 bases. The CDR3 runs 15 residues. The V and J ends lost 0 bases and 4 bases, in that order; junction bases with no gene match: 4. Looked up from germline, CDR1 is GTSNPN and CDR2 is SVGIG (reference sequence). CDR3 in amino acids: CAWSVPDRGLTEAFF. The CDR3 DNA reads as TGTGCCTGGAGTGTACCGGACAGGGGGCTCACTGAAGCTTTCTTT. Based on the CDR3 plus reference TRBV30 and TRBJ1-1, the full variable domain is SQTIHQWPATLVQPVGSPLSLECTVEGTSNPNLYWYRQAAGRGLQLLFYSVGIGQISSEVPQNLSASRPQDRQFILSSKKLLLSDSGFYLCAWSVPDRGLTEAFFGQGTRLTVV.

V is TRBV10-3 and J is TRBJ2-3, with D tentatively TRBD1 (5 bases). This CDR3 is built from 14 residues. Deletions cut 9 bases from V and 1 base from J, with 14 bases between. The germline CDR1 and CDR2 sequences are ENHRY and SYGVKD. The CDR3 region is CAILGAIGTDTQYF. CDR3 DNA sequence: TGTGCCATTTTAGGGGCCATTGGCACAGATACGCAGTATTTT.

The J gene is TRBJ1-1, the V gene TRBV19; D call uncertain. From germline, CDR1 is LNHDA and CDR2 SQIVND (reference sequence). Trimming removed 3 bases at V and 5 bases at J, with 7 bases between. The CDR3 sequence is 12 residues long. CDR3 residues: CASSMAGTEAFF. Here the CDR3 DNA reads TGTGCCAGTAGTATGGCGGGAACTGAAGCTTTCTTT.

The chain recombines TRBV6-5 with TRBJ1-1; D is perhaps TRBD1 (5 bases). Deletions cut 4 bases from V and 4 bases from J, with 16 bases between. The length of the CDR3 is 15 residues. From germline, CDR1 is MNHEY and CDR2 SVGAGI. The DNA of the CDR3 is TGTGCCAGCAGTTCTCCTGCTTATGACAGCACTGAAGCTTTCTTT. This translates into CASSSPAYDSTEAFF.

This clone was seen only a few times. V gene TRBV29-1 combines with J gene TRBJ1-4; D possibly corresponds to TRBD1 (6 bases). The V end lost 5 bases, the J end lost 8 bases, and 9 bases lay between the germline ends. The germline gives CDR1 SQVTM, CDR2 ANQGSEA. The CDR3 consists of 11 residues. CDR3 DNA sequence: TGCAGCGTTTTCAGGGGAGAAAAACTGTTTTTT. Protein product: CSVFRGEKLFF.

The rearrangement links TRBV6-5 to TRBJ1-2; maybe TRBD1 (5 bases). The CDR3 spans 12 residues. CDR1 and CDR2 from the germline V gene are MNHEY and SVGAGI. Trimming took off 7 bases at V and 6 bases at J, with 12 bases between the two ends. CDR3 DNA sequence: TGTGCCAGCACCCCTCGGGGGGATGGCTACACCTTC. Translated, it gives CASTPRGDGYTF.

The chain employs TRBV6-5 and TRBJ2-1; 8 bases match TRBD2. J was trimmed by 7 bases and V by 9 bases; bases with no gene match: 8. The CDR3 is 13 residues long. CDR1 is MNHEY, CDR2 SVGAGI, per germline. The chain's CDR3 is CASLHREGNEQFF. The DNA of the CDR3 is TGTGCCAGTCTTCATCGGGAGGGTAATGAGCAGTTCTTC.

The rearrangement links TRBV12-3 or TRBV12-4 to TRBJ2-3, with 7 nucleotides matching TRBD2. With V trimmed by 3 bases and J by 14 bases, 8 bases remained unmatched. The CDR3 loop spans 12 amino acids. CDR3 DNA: TGTGCCAGCAGTTTTGGGGAGGGCCGGGGGTATTTT. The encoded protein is CASSFGEGRGYF.

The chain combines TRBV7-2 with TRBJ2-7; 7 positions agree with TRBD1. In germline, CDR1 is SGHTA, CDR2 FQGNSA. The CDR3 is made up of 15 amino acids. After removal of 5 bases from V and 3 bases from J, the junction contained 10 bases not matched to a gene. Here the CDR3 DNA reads TGTGCCAGCAGCCGCGGTTCCACAGGGGTCTACGAGCAGTACTTC. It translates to CASSRGSTGVYEQYF.

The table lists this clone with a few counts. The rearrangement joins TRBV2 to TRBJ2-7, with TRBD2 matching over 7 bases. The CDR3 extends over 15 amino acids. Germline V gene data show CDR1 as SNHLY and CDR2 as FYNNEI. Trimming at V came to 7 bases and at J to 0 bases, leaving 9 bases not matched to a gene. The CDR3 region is CASKTSQLSSYEQYF. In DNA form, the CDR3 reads TGTGCCAGCAAGACTAGCCAATTGAGCTCCTACGAGCAGTACTTC.

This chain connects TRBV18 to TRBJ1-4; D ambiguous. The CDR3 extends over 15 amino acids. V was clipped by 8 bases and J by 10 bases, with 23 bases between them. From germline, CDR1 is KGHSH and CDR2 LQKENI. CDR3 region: CASLQSNSRSGKLFF. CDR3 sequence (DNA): TGTGCCAGCCTTCAATCGAACAGTCGGTCAGGAAAACTGTTTTTT. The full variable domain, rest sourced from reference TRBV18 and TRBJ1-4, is NAGVMQNPRHLVRRRGQEARLRCSPMKGHSHVYWYRQLPEEGLKFMVYLQKENIIDESGMPKERFSAEFPKEGPSILRIQQVVRGDSAAYFCASLQSNSRSGKLFFGSGTQLSVL.

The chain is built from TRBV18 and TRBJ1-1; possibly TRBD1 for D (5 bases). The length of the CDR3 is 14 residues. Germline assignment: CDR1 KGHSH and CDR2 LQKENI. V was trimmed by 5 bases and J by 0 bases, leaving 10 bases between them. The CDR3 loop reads CASSKDIMNTEAFF. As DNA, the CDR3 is TGTGCCAGCTCAAAGGACATCATGAACACTGAAGCTTTCTTT.

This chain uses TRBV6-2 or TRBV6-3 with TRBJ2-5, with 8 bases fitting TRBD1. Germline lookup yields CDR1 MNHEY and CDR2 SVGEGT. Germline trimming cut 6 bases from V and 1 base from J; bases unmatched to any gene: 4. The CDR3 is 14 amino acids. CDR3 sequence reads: CASSLDRVQETQYF. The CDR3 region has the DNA TGTGCCAGCAGCCTGGACAGGGTCCAAGAGACCCAGTACTTC.